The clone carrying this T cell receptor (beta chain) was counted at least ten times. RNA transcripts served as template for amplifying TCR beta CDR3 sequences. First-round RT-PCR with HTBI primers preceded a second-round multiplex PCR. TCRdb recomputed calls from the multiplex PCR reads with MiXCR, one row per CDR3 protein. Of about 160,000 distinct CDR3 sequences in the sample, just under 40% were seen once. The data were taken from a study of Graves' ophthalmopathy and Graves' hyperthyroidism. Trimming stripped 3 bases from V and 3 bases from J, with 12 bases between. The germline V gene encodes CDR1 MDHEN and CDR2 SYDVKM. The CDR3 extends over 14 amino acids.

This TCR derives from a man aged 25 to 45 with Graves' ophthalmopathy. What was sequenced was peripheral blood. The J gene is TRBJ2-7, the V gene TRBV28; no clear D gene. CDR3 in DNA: TGTGCCAGCAGTTTGATCGGCGCGTTCTACGAGCAGTACTTC. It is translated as CASSLIGAFYEQYF.